The clone carrying this TCR beta chain appeared many times. It was RNA transcripts that yielded the amplified TCR beta CDR3 regions. TCR CDR3 underwent first-round RT-PCR with the HTBI primer set. TCRdb re-called the multiplex PCR reads through MiXCR, storing one row per CDR3 protein. The sample includes fewer than 650,000 distinct CDR3 sequences, about 14% of them seen just once. The V gene end was trimmed by 3 bases and the J gene end by 8 bases; junction bases not matched to a gene: 10. Per germline, CDR1 SGHRS and CDR2 YFSETQ. CDR3 length: 15 amino acids. These data are taken from a study of T cells in Graves' hyperthyroidism and ophthalmopathy. Graves' hyperthyroidism qualified as stable when ophthalmopathy did not progress within 18 months. Patients were excluded because of uncontrolled infection, other autoimmune disease, pregnancy or lactation. Diagnoses were made from clinical symptoms, serum measures (thyroxine and TRAb), thyroid ultrasound and orbital computed tomography.

The chain carries TRBV5-1 and TRBJ1-2, with 10 bases aligning to TRBD1. Sample: blood. This receptor was obtained from a middle-aged woman with Graves' hyperthyroidism. CDR3 coding DNA: TGCGCCAGCAGCTCATCCGGGACAGGGGTGCTCGGCTACACCTTC. Protein: CASSSSGTGVLGYTF. The complete variable domain, with remaining parts taken from reference TRBV5-1 and TRBJ1-2, reads KAGVTQTPRYLIKTRGQQVTLSCSPISGHRSVSWYQQTPGQGLQFLFEYFSETQRNKGNFPGRFSGRQFSNSRSEMNVSTLELGDSALYLCASSSSGTGVLGYTFGSGTRLTVV.